The 26 T cell receptor beta chains below all came from one sample that was sequenced in a study of T cell changes during pregnancy in multiple sclerosis. Only in-frame clones appear in the TCRdb table, and some are missing; sequencing was by immunoSEQ multiplex PCR. There are under 80,000 clones in the sample; around 92% occur only once, and approximately 2.1% lies in the top ten. Specimen: peripheral blood, collected before pregnancy. The receptors were gathered from a female donor with multiple sclerosis, enrolled in a pregnancy study.

V is TRBV11-3 and J is TRBJ2-1; 13 bases line up with TRBD2. V shed 4 bases and J 8 bases; nucleotides not matched to a gene: 8. Germline V CDR1 and CDR2: SGHNT, YENEEA. The CDR3 loop spans 16 amino acids. Here the CDR3 reads CASSSGTSGRVYEQFF. The CDR3 region has the DNA TGTGCCAGCAGCTCTGGAACTAGCGGGAGGGTCTATGAGCAGTTCTTC.

The V call is TRBV19, the J call TRBJ1-1; no firm D call. The CDR3 contains 14 residues. Germline V gene sequence: CDR1 LNHDA, CDR2 SQIVND (reference sequence). V was pared by 3 bases and J by 3 bases, with 11 bases between. For the CDR3, the DNA is TGTGCCAGTAGTATGCCCGGGGAGTACACTGAAGCTTTCTTT. Amino acids: CASSMPGEYTEAFF.

The V call is TRBV18, the J call TRBJ1-2, with no clear D. This CDR3 region has 12 residues. Trimming stripped 2 bases from V and 8 bases from J, with 9 bases between. Germline CDR1 is KGHSH and CDR2 is LQKENI. For the CDR3, the DNA is TGTGCCAGCTCACCAGGGCCGAAGGGCTACACCTTC. Amino acid sequence: CASSPGPKGYTF. Filled out from reference TRBV18 and TRBJ1-2, the complete variable domain reads NAGVMQNPRHLVRRRGQEARLRCSPMKGHSHVYWYRQLPEEGLKFMVYLQKENIIDESGMPKERFSAEFPKEGPSILRIQQVVRGDSAAYFCASSPGPKGYTFGSGTRLTVV.

This chain joins TRBV19 and TRBJ2-3, with TRBD1 matching over 9 bases. J gave up 3 bases and V 3 bases, and 1 base lay outside the gene matches. The germline gives CDR1 LNHDA, CDR2 SQIVND (reference sequence). This CDR3 has 14 amino acids. In DNA, the CDR3 is TGTGCCAGTAGTATTGGACAGGGGACAGATACGCAGTATTTT. It specifies CASSIGQGTDTQYF.

The gene calls are TRBV11-2 and TRBJ2-5, with a possible D match to TRBD2 (6 bases). Trimming took off 4 bases at V and 5 bases at J, with 11 bases between the two ends. Germline loops: CDR1 SGHAT, CDR2 FQNNGV. The CDR3 is 13 amino acids. CDR3 coding DNA: TGTGCCAGCAGCTCGACTAGGCTCGAGACCCAGTACTTC. It specifies CASSSTRLETQYF.

The V gene is TRBV30, the J gene TRBJ1-2, with 8 bases aligning to TRBD1. This CDR3 has 14 residues. The junction had 7 bases not matched to a gene; V was cut back by 2 bases and J by 5 bases. Per germline, CDR1 GTSNPN and CDR2 SVGIG (reference sequence). CDR3 DNA: TGTGCCTGGAGTCCGGCAGGGGGCTTTTATGGCTACACCTTC. As protein: CAWSPAGGFYGYTF. The whole variable domain, filled in from reference TRBV30 and TRBJ1-2, reads SQTIHQWPATLVQPVGSPLSLECTVEGTSNPNLYWYRQAAGRGLQLLFYSVGIGQISSEVPQNLSASRPQDRQFILSSKKLLLSDSGFYLCAWSPAGGFYGYTFGSGTRLTVV.

This clone was seen only once. This chain joins TRBV28 and TRBJ2-2; D not certain. The germline V and J ends were trimmed by 7 bases and 7 bases, with 13 bases remaining between them. The CDR3 consists of 13 residues. CDR1 MDHEN and CDR2 SYDVKM come from the germline V gene. CDR3 protein: CASTLSVHGELFF. The CDR3 bases are TGTGCCAGCACCCTTAGTGTCCACGGGGAGCTGTTTTTT.

The gene calls are TRBV7-3 and TRBJ2-7; D is ambiguous. Germline CDR1 is SGHTA and CDR2 is FQGTGA. Between the trimmed V and J ends, which lost 5 bases and 2 bases, there was a span of 10 bases. This CDR3 comprises 13 residues. The CDR3 DNA is TGTGCCAGCAGCCCGACTGGAGCCTACGAGCAGTACTTC. It encodes CASSPTGAYEQYF.

The chain employs TRBV5-6 and TRBJ1-4; no definite D call. The CDR3 contains 15 residues. The ends were cut back, 5 bases at V and 4 bases at J, with 15 bases in the middle. Germline V gene data show CDR1 as SGHDT and CDR2 as YYEEEE. The CDR3 coding sequence is TGTGCCAGCAGGCCACACCACTCAGGTAATGAAAAACTGTTTTTT. It translates to CASRPHHSGNEKLFF.

J is TRBJ2-7 and V is TRBV6-6, with D unresolved. CDR1 is MNHNY, CDR2 SVGAGI, per germline (reference sequence). The CDR3 is 14 residues long. V dropped 2 bases and J dropped 5 bases, with 13 bases sitting between them. The CDR3: CASSYGRRGHEQYF. DNA of the CDR3: TGTGCCAGCAGTTACGGAAGGAGAGGCCACGAGCAGTACTTC.

This rearrangement joins TRBV7-9 to TRBJ2-2; D is unresolved. The germline gives CDR1 SEHNR, CDR2 FQNEAQ (reference sequence). The CDR3 extends over 16 amino acids. V lost 5 bases, J lost 1 base, and 14 bases lay in between. CDR3 in DNA: TGTGCCAGCAGCCCCCGCGTAAACCGGAACACCGGGGAGCTGTTTTTT. This codes for CASSPRVNRNTGELFF.

This clone occurred once. This chain links TRBV5-6 with TRBJ2-7; TRBD1 matches 7 bases. Trimming at V came to 1 base and at J to 4 bases, leaving 5 bases not matched to a gene. The CDR3 length is 14 residues. Germline CDR1 and CDR2: SGHDT and YYEEEE. CDR3 in DNA: TGTGCCAGCAGCTTGAGACAGGGTCAATACGAGCAGTACTTC. It specifies CASSLRQGQYEQYF.

V usage is TRBV7-6 and J usage is TRBJ2-3, with a tentative D call TRBD2 (6 bases). V was clipped by 5 bases and J by 5 bases, with 14 bases between them. The CDR3 is 14 residues long. Germline assignment: CDR1 SGHVS and CDR2 FNYEAQ. As DNA, the CDR3 is TGTGCCAGCAGCCGACGACTAGTAGGAGATACGCAGTATTTT. This encodes CASSRRLVGDTQYF.

The chain links TRBV11-2 to TRBJ2-7; 7 positions match TRBD2. Germline V CDR1 and CDR2: SGHAT, FQNNGV. Trimming cost V 4 bases and J 2 bases; bases outside gene matches: 8. CDR3 length equals 15 residues. CDR3 DNA sequence: TGTGCCAGCAGCTGGGGGGGGGACGCCACCTACGAGCAGTACTTC. Amino acid sequence: CASSWGGDATYEQYF.

The gene calls are TRBV5-1 and TRBJ2-1; tentatively, D is TRBD2 (5 bases). Looked up from germline, CDR1 is SGHRS and CDR2 is YFSETQ. V was shortened by 5 bases and J by 2 bases, with 20 bases between the two germline ends. This CDR3 spans 17 amino acids. The CDR3: CASSLPSGPPTYNEQFF. CDR3 sequence (DNA): TGCGCCAGCAGTCTGCCCAGCGGACCCCCCACCTACAATGAGCAGTTCTTC.

The V call is TRBV29-1, the J call TRBJ2-2, with 7 bases that match TRBD2. CDR1 SQVTM and CDR2 ANQGSEA come from the germline V gene. This CDR3 is 14 amino acids long. J lost 1 base, V lost 6 bases, and 5 bases had no gene match. The CDR3 nucleotides are TGCAGCGTGTGGGCTAGCGGGAACACCGGGGAGCTGTTTTTT. Protein sequence: CSVWASGNTGELFF.

This chain uses TRBV5-1 with TRBJ2-6, with 9 bases identical to TRBD1. Trimming cost V 2 bases and J 1 base; bases outside gene matches: 13. Per the germline V gene, CDR1 is SGHRS and CDR2 is YFSETQ. The CDR3 contains 20 residues. The CDR3 DNA reads TGCGCCAGCAGCTTCGGCTCGGGACAGGGTATAGGATCTGGGGCCAACGTCCTGACTTTC. It codes for CASSFGSGQGIGSGANVLTF.

The chain employs TRBV18 and TRBJ2-5; D is perhaps TRBD2 (6 bases). Between the trimmed V and J ends, which lost 2 bases and 3 bases, there was a span of 10 bases. Per the germline V gene, CDR1 is KGHSH and CDR2 is LQKENI. This CDR3 spans 14 amino acids. CDR3 region: CASSPGWGEETQYF. The CDR3 DNA is TGTGCCAGCTCACCAGGATGGGGGGAAGAGACCCAGTACTTC.

The chain couples TRBV6-1 to TRBJ1-5; 8 positions match TRBD1. Germline V gives CDR1 MNHNS, CDR2 SASEGT. V lost 6 bases, J lost 3 bases, and 7 bases stayed unmatched. This CDR3 is 15 amino acids long. This CDR3 reads CASRVDRGTNQPQHF. DNA of the CDR3: TGTGCCAGCAGGGTCGACAGGGGCACCAATCAGCCCCAGCATTTT.

The chain uses TRBV7-9 and TRBJ1-2, with D maybe TRBD1 (6 bases). The CDR3 extends over 14 amino acids. Trimming took off 1 base at V and 11 bases at J, with 17 bases between the two ends. Germline CDR1 reads SEHNR; CDR2 reads FQNEAQ (reference sequence). The CDR3 DNA sequence: TGTGCCAGCAGCTTAGTTTCCACAGGGTTTAATTACACCTTC. It specifies CASSLVSTGFNYTF.

This clone was seen a few times. The chain carries TRBV18 and TRBJ1-1, with D possibly matching TRBD1 (5 bases). The germline CDR1 and CDR2 sequences are KGHSH and LQKENI. V dropped 6 bases and J dropped 3 bases, with 11 bases sitting between them. This CDR3 has 13 amino acids. The CDR3 loop reads CASSQDTDTEAFF. The CDR3 DNA is TGTGCCAGCTCTCAGGACACAGACACTGAAGCTTTCTTT.

J is TRBJ2-2 and V is TRBV4-3; possibly TRBD2 for D (5 bases). Trimming removed 5 bases at V and 8 bases at J, with 18 bases between. There are 15 residues in the CDR3. The germline gives CDR1 LGHNA, CDR2 YSLEER. The CDR3 sequence is CASSTSYRDGGELFF. CDR3 DNA sequence: TGCGCCAGCAGCACTTCCTACCGGGATGGTGGGGAGCTGTTTTTT.

The chain joins TRBV5-6 to TRBJ2-7; 7 positions agree with TRBD2. There are 18 residues in the CDR3. Germline assignment: CDR1 SGHDT and CDR2 YYEEEE. Trimming cost V 4 bases and J 6 bases; bases outside gene matches: 22. DNA for the CDR3: TGTGCCAGCAGCGGTGGACCTTCTGGCGGGAGTAGTGAGAGCGAGCAGTACTTC. Protein product: CASSGGPSGGSSESEQYF.

This chain connects TRBV5-4 to TRBJ2-5; D is perhaps TRBD2 (6 bases). This CDR3 is 15 amino acids long. Trimming shortened V by 4 bases and J by 1 base, and 14 bases separated the two germline ends. CDR1 is SGHNT and CDR2 is YYREEE in the germline V gene (reference sequence). DNA for the CDR3: TGTGCCAGCAGCCCGAAGGGGAGGCGCCAAGAGACCCAGTACTTC. Encoded protein: CASSPKGRRQETQYF.

V usage is TRBV11-2 and J usage is TRBJ2-7, with D possibly being TRBD2 (5 bases). There are 16 residues in the CDR3. The V end was cut by 5 bases, the J end by 7 bases, with 24 bases between. The germline V gene encodes CDR1 SGHAT and CDR2 FQNNGV. CDR3 sequence: CASSPSDSLPSGEQYF. CDR3 DNA: TGTGCCAGCAGCCCCTCGGACTCCCTCCCCTCGGGGGAGCAGTACTTC.

J is TRBJ2-7 and V is TRBV29-1, with 8 bases matching TRBD1. The CDR3 extends over 17 amino acids. Germline loops: CDR1 SQVTM, CDR2 ANQGSEA. J gave up 7 bases and V 5 bases, and 22 bases lay outside the gene matches. Written as DNA, the CDR3 is TGCAGCGTTACGCCAAGAGGTGATCGGACAGGGTCTGAGGAGCAGTACTTC. Its translation: CSVTPRGDRTGSEEQYF.